This T cell receptor (beta chain) was obtained from a study of cytomegalovirus exposure and HLA in healthy donors (dated by TCRdb to about 2017). Describing the broader study: According to a later analysis, the 120 validation repertoires were produced on the same platform as the 600 to 850 repertoires of the first cohort. The study aimed to test whether signatures of past pathogen exposure could be identified by cataloging public T cell receptors. Along with the roughly 610-subject first cohort, a separate validation cohort of more than 90 different subjects was used. To predict cytomegalovirus infection status, the study brought together high-throughput TCR immunosequencing, statistical association of individual TCRs with disease status, and machine learning. Study-wide conclusions, independent of this receptor: A total of 164 TCR beta chains were listed by the study as associated with cytomegalovirus. Most TCR sequences were observed very rarely across donors, whereas some public TCRs were present in many individuals. The classifier was reported to diagnose cytomegalovirus status with high specificity and sensitivity in both the original and validation cohorts. A later analysis found that TCRs clustered in the first cohort also tended to co-occur in the 95 to 150 validation repertoires, with about 94% of cluster scores above 0. The authors suggested that the approach could potentially be generalized to other disease states and immunological phenotypes. A later analysis lacked HLA typing for the validation cohort, so it scored co-occurrence in that cohort across all 110 or so repertoires. A few of the identified cytomegalovirus-associated TCR beta chains were confirmed in vitro to be specific for cytomegalovirus antigens.

Library creation used the immunoSEQ multiplex PCR assay. The original methods were these. A statistical classification framework was built to diagnose cytomegalovirus status from the catalog of TCR beta chain sequences. Entries here come from immuneACCESS through TCRdb and include only in-frame sequences with V and J called. Some clones fail to appear in such tables; in the studies checked, an unresolved V gene covers under half of the shortfall, and the cause of the remainder is unknown. V, J and clone size derive from that table, while D and trimming were established from the DNA sequence. Here the sample has some 90,000 clones; more than 75% occur a single time. The top ten constitute 5.5% to 7.5% of the sample. As regards this clone: Its antigen remains unidentified. Base qualities are missing; no much larger clone stands one base away.

Separate from the approximately 700-subject first cohort, the validation cohort of roughly 120 subjects was the group to which the donors belonged. The sequencing input was PBMCs. The TCR sequence derives from a man younger than 35 in good health and CMV-seropositive.

Here is the DNA: TGTGCCAGCACCCCTTCCGGCGGGAGCGGTGAGACCCAGTACTTC. It specifies CASTPSGGSGETQYF. The V and J segments used are TRBV28 and TRBJ2-5; TRBD2 agrees with 7 junctional bases. V ends up 7 bases short and J 5 bases short, with an unmatched junction base count of 13. The CDR3 covers 15 residues, taking in both the cysteine and the phenylalanine. The kept DNA is CDR3 alone, 45 bases in frame from the first base. Looking up the germline V gene yields CDR1 MDHEN and CDR2 SYDVKM.